The clone carrying this TCR beta chain was seen only a few times. Its antigen is still unknown. The sample comes from a study of human T cells and chemical hapten exposure. Whole-study context: Each week of the approximately 24-week study, patients had diphenylcyclopropenone applied to the scalp. The study's findings and limits: Because all patients had alopecia, their immune responses might differ from healthy ones. TCRs at a frequency above 1 in 1000 stayed unchanged with DPC sensitization.

MiXCR, run by TCRdb on the RACE reads, gives a single entry per CDR3 protein. The table records approximately 260,000 distinct CDR3 sequences, just under 8% of them present only once. The sample's time point: pre-sensitization, week 0. Indicated treatment: therapeutic diphenylcyclopropenone sensitization with weekly scalp DPC. The V gene end was trimmed by 5 bases and the J gene end by 7 bases; junction bases not matched to a gene: 15. The germline V gene encodes CDR1 MDHEN and CDR2 SYDVKM. This CDR3 comprises 17 residues. The chain combines TRBV28 with TRBJ1-5; 9 nucleotides match TRBD1. This receptor was identified in a man aged 18 to 29 with alopecia areata. Some clones in this sample may be carry-over from other donors' samples. The input for sequencing was whole blood, taken in connection with sensitization to the hapten diphenylcyclopropenone (DPC). DNA for the CDR3: TGTGCCAGCAGTCCACGGATCGCGGGACAGGGTTCCCAGCCCCAGCATTTT. Encoded protein: CASSPRIAGQGSQPQHF.